The 25 T cell receptor beta chains below all came from one sample that was sequenced in a study of blood T cell repertoires in COVID-19. Using immunoSEQ multiplex PCR, the repertoire was profiled, and TCRdb retains in-frame clones only, with some absent. The profile shows about 68,000 clones, around 85% of them singletons. Sequencing was carried out using peripheral blood. These receptors all stem from a woman aged 45-60 years with acute or convalescent COVID-19.

J is TRBJ2-2 and V is TRBV9, with TRBD2 as a possible D gene (7 bases). The length of the CDR3 is 15 residues. Trimming removed 3 bases at V and 6 bases at J, with 15 bases between. The V gene's germline CDR1 is SGDLS and CDR2 YYNGEE. CDR3 coding DNA: TGTGCCAGCAGCGCTCAACAGGGAGGGGCCGGGGAGCTGTTTTTT. This encodes CASSAQQGGAGELFF.

This clone showed up just a few times. The CDR3 nucleotides read TGTGCCAGCAGTTACGGGGGCCTGGGTTCAGGTCAGCCCCAGCATTTT. Translating gives CASSYGGLGSGQPQHF. The V call is TRBV6-5, the J call TRBJ1-5; TRBD1 might be the D (6 bases). The CDR3 sequence is 16 residues long. Trimming pared 2 bases from V and 6 bases from J, leaving 17 bases between. From germline, CDR1 is MNHEY and CDR2 SVGAGI.

V gene TRBV7-9 combines with J gene TRBJ1-5; D remains unclear. The CDR3 has 13 residues. V shed 2 bases and J shed 7 bases, with 9 bases lying between them. CDR1 is SEHNR, CDR2 FQNEAQ, per germline (reference sequence). The DNA of the CDR3 is TGTGCCAGCAGCTTAAACGAGGTGCAGCCCCAGCATTTT. Translated: CASSLNEVQPQHF.

The chain recombines TRBV3-1 (or the pseudogene TRBV3-2) with TRBJ2-5, with D possibly matching TRBD1 (7 bases). Trimming left V 5 bases short and J 2 bases short, with 15 bases between. Germline-derived CDR1 and CDR2 are LGHDT and YNNKEL (reference sequence). The CDR3 length is 15 residues. CDR3 amino acids: CASSFGGTAQETQYF. The DNA of the CDR3 is TGTGCCAGCAGCTTCGGCGGGACAGCACAAGAGACCCAGTACTTC.

Turning to this clone: A read error may account for a junction end that differs from germline. Here the CDR3 DNA reads TGTGCCAGTAGTACCAGAAATTCACCCTTCCACTTT. Amino acids: CASSTRNSPFHF. This chain links TRBV19 with TRBJ1-6, with unresolved D. This CDR3 is 12 amino acids long. In germline, CDR1 is LNHDA, CDR2 SQIVND (reference sequence).

With respect to this clone: Mismatch with germline at one junction end may stem from a read error. The chain couples TRBV7-2 to TRBJ2-5; no clear D. CDR1 is SGHTA, CDR2 FQGNSA, per germline. The CDR3 has 10 amino acids. CDR3 region: CASSLDGHNF. The DNA of the CDR3 is TGTGCCAGCAGCTTAGATGGCCACAACTTC.

The CDR3 nucleotides read TGTGCCATCAGTGAAACAGGGGGCGACTACAATGAGCAGTTCTTC. It specifies CAISETGGDYNEQFF. The chain couples TRBV10-3 to TRBJ2-1, with 9 nucleotides matching TRBD1. Germline assignment: CDR1 ENHRY and CDR2 SYGVKD. The CDR3 has 15 amino acids. Trimming cost V 3 bases and J 3 bases; bases outside gene matches: 3.

The J gene is TRBJ1-2, the V gene TRBV19; TRBD1 agrees at 7 bases. CDR1 is LNHDA, CDR2 SQIVND, per germline (reference sequence). V lost 5 bases to trimming and J lost 2 bases; unmatched junction nucleotides: 8. This CDR3 has 15 amino acids. The CDR3 coding sequence is TGTGCCAGTAGTCAACCCCGGGACAGAAACTATGGCTACACCTTC. Its protein is CASSQPRDRNYGYTF.

The chain has TRBV19 and TRBJ2-5; D might be TRBD2 (6 bases). V shed 7 bases and J shed 5 bases, with 14 bases lying between them. CDR1 LNHDA and CDR2 SQIVND come from the germline V gene (reference sequence). The CDR3 runs to 13 residues. This CDR3 reads CASNWRVGETQYF. CDR3 coding DNA: TGTGCCAGTAACTGGAGGGTCGGCGAGACCCAGTACTTC. The whole variable domain, filled in from reference TRBV19 and TRBJ2-5, reads DGGITQSPKYLFRKEGQNVTLSCEQNLNHDAMYWYRQDPGQGLRLIYYSQIVNDFQKGDIAEGYSVSREKKESFPLTVTSAQKNPTAFYLCASNWRVGETQYFGPGTRLLVL.

The chain couples TRBV10-1 to TRBJ2-3; tentative D call: TRBD2 (6 bases). The CDR3 covers 15 residues. Germline V gene data show CDR1 as WNHNN and CDR2 as SYGVQD (reference sequence). V was shortened by 2 bases and J by 4 bases, with 13 bases between the two germline ends. The CDR3 region is CASSEPGADADTQYF. CDR3 nucleotides: TGCGCCAGCAGTGAGCCGGGAGCCGACGCAGATACGCAGTATTTT.

This clone was detected only once. The chain joins TRBV7-2 to TRBJ2-2; possibly TRBD2 for D (5 bases). Germline CDR1 and CDR2: SGHTA and FQGNSA. Trimming took 1 base from V and 7 from J, leaving 7 bases between them. This CDR3 is built from 13 residues. The CDR3 DNA reads as TGTGCCAGCAGCTTAGGCGCGGGCGGGGAGCTGTTTTTT. Its translation: CASSLGAGGELFF.

The CDR3 sequence is CASSGITNTEAFF. For the CDR3, the DNA is TGCGCCAGCAGCGGGATTACGAACACTGAAGCTTTCTTT. The V call is TRBV10-2, the J call TRBJ1-1; no clear D gene. Germline V gives CDR1 WSHSY, CDR2 SAAADI. Trimming took 6 bases from V and 1 from J, leaving 9 bases between them. The CDR3 is 13 amino acids.

The chain couples TRBV5-1 to TRBJ2-4; D unclear. V was clipped by 4 bases and J by 8 bases, with 19 bases between them. Looked up from germline, CDR1 is SGHRS and CDR2 is YFSETQ. The CDR3 is made up of 15 amino acids. CDR3 in amino acids: CASSPDGGQKHIQYF. The DNA for the CDR3 is TGCGCCAGCAGCCCCGACGGTGGGCAAAAACACATTCAGTACTTC.

The chain has TRBV9 and TRBJ2-6, with TRBD1 matching 7 bases. CDR3 size: 17 residues. V gave up 4 bases and J gave up 0 bases; unmatched junction bases: 7. Germline CDR1 and CDR2: SGDLS and YYNGEE. The CDR3 reads CASSLPRQGSGANVLTF. The CDR3 coding sequence is TGTGCCAGCAGCTTGCCCAGACAGGGCTCTGGGGCCAACGTCCTGACTTTC.

This chain links TRBV3-1 (or the pseudogene TRBV3-2) with TRBJ1-5; possible D gene TRBD1, 6 bases. The germline CDR1 and CDR2 sequences are LGHDT and YNNKEL (reference sequence). V was trimmed by 1 base and J by 3 bases, leaving 13 bases between them. The CDR3 contains 16 residues. CDR3 bases: TGTGCCAGCAGCCAAGTCTGGGCAGGGGACAATCAGCCCCAGCATTTT. Translated: CASSQVWAGDNQPQHF.

CDR3 sequence (DNA): TGTGCCAGCTCACCTTACTTCGGGACACCCACTGAAGCTTTCTTT. This translates into CASSPYFGTPTEAFF. J is TRBJ1-1 and V is TRBV18; D is possibly TRBD1 (6 bases). Trimming shortened V by 3 bases and J by 4 bases, and 15 bases separated the two germline ends. The CDR3 has 15 residues. Germline V lookup: CDR1 KGHSH, CDR2 LQKENI.

The rearrangement joins TRBV13 to TRBJ2-7; 8 nucleotides match TRBD2. The V gene's germline CDR1 is PRHDT and CDR2 FYEKMQ (reference sequence). The CDR3 length is 13 residues. V lost 5 bases to trimming and J lost 5 bases; unmatched junction nucleotides: 5. This CDR3 reads CASSPREADEQYF. The CDR3 nucleotides read TGTGCCAGCAGCCCGCGGGAGGCTGACGAGCAGTACTTC.

V usage is TRBV14 and J usage is TRBJ1-2; TRBD1 might be the D (5 bases). This CDR3 contains 14 residues. Trimming removed 0 bases at V and 3 bases at J, with 8 bases between. Germline CDR1 reads SGHDN; CDR2 reads FVKESK. CDR3 DNA: TGTGCCAGCAGCCAAGATCGGGGGGACTATGGCTACACCTTC. As protein: CASSQDRGDYGYTF.

The rearrangement links TRBV30 to TRBJ2-3; D gene ambiguous. This CDR3 has 16 amino acids. The germline CDR1 and CDR2 sequences are GTSNPN and SVGIG (reference sequence). The V end lost 0 bases, the J end lost 1 base, and 14 bases lay between the germline ends. The CDR3 region is CAWSVAPLRGTDTQYF. CDR3 sequence (DNA): TGTGCCTGGAGTGTAGCCCCACTTCGGGGCACAGATACGCAGTATTTT.

V usage is TRBV30 and J usage is TRBJ2-5; 14 nucleotides agree with TRBD2. Trimming removed 2 bases from V and 4 bases from J; junction bases left unmatched: 6. Germline CDR1 is GTSNPN and CDR2 is SVGIG (reference sequence). This CDR3 has 16 residues. The CDR3 sequence is CAWSLLGLAGAETQYF. The DNA for the CDR3 is TGTGCCTGGAGTTTGTTGGGACTAGCGGGAGCAGAGACCCAGTACTTC.

CDR3 in amino acids: CASSRQGAGELFF. CDR3 sequence (DNA): TGTGCCAGCAGTCGACAGGGGGCCGGGGAGCTGTTTTTT. The gene calls are TRBV7-9 and TRBJ2-2; 9 bases fit TRBD1. J gave up 6 bases and V 6 bases, and 2 bases lay outside the gene matches. The CDR3 is 13 residues long. Germline CDR1 reads SEHNR; CDR2 reads FQNEAQ (reference sequence).

This rearrangement joins TRBV3-1 (or the pseudogene TRBV3-2) to TRBJ1-4; weak D call: TRBD1 (5 bases). The CDR3 is 13 residues long. Germline CDR1 and CDR2: LGHDT and YNNKEL (reference sequence). Trimming removed 0 bases from V and 10 bases from J, with 9 bases in between. The CDR3 nucleotides are TGTGCCAGCAGCCAAGAACCGGGGGTAAAACTGTTTTTT. The encoded protein is CASSQEPGVKLFF.

V gene TRBV30 combines with J gene TRBJ1-1; D uncertain. The CDR3 spans 13 residues. V was clipped by 0 bases and J by 1 base, with 6 bases between them. Germline loops: CDR1 GTSNPN, CDR2 SVGIG (reference sequence). CDR3 DNA: TGTGCCTGGAGTGTAAACAGGAACACTGAAGCTTTCTTT. Protein product: CAWSVNRNTEAFF.

The V and J genes are TRBV5-1 and TRBJ2-5, with D uncertain. This CDR3 has 13 amino acids. The V and J ends lost 1 base and 2 bases respectively, with 6 bases between them. Germline V gene sequence: CDR1 SGHRS, CDR2 YFSETQ. The CDR3 nucleotides read TGCGCCAGCAGCTTGACGGTTCAAGAGACCCAGTACTTC. It specifies CASSLTVQETQYF.

CDR3 nucleotides: TGTGCCGGACGACTAGCAGGGATGGAGACCCAGTACTTC. The encoded protein is CAGRLAGMETQYF. The V gene is TRBV6-5, the J gene TRBJ2-5; 7 bases match TRBD2. The CDR3 spans 13 residues. With 11 bases clipped from V and 5 bases from J, the junction kept 11 bases outside the gene matches. Germline V gives CDR1 MNHEY, CDR2 SVGAGI.